This T cell receptor (beta chain) was recorded in a study of cytomegalovirus exposure and HLA in healthy donors. Clones were read by immunoSEQ multiplex PCR, and TCRdb kept only the in-frame ones, dropping some. The repertoire holds about 220,000 clones, with around nine tenths as singletons. Germline assignment: CDR1 SGHTA and CDR2 FQGNSA. The CDR3 runs to 13 residues. The trim removed 5 bases at V and 4 bases at J, leaving 4 bases unmatched. This clone was seen only a few times. The receptor's source is a man between 18 and 29 years old in good health and CMV-seronegative. The J gene is TRBJ1-2, the V gene TRBV7-2; 7 bases align to TRBD1. Sequences were obtained from PBMCs. In DNA, the CDR3 is TGTGCCAGCAGCCCCGGGACAGCCTATGGCTACACCTTC. Translating it yields CASSPGTAYGYTF. Complete variable domain (other parts from reference TRBV7-2 and TRBJ1-2): GAGVSQSPSNKVTEKGKDVELRCDPISGHTALYWYRQSLGQGLEFLIYFQGNSAPDKSGLPSDRFSAERTGGSVSTLTIQRTQQEDSAVYLCASSPGTAYGYTFGSGTRLTVV.